The T cell receptor (beta chain) described here comes from a study of control samples from healthy donors and cancer patients. The data were produced by immunoSEQ multiplex PCR, yet TCRdb's version contains in-frame clones alone and is incomplete. Here the sample spans 230,000 or so clones, around 94% being singletons. This TCR came from a man over 45 in good health. Source material: blood.

The CDR3: CASSLADTDTQYF. Here the CDR3 DNA reads TGTGCCAGCAGCTTAGCTGACACAGATACGCAGTATTTT. The chain combines TRBV7-6 with TRBJ2-3; D uncertain. Trimming took 0 bases from V and 2 from J, leaving 3 bases between them. In germline, CDR1 is SGHVS, CDR2 FNYEAQ. The CDR3 extends over 13 amino acids.